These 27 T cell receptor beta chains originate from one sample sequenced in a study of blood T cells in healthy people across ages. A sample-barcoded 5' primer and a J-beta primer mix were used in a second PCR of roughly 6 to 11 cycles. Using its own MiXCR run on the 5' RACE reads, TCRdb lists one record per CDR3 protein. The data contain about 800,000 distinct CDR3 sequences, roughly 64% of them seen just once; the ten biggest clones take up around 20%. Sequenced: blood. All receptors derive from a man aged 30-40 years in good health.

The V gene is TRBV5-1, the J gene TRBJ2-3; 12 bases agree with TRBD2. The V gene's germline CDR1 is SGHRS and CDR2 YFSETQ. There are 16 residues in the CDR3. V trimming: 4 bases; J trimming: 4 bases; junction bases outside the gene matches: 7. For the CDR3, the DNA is TGCGCCAGCAGCCTGGGACTAGCGGGCGTTCCAGATACGCAGTATTTT. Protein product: CASSLGLAGVPDTQYF. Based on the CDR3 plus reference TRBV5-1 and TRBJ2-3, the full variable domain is KAGVTQTPRYLIKTRGQQVTLSCSPISGHRSVSWYQQTPGQGLQFLFEYFSETQRNKGNFPGRFSGRQFSNSRSEMNVSTLELGDSALYLCASSLGLAGVPDTQYFGPGTRLTVL.

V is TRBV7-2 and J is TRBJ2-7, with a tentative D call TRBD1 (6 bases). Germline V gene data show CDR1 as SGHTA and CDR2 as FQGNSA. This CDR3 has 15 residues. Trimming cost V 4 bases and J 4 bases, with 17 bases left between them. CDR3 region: CASSSAGTYLYEQYF. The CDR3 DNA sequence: TGTGCCAGCAGCTCCGCCGGGACATACCTTTACGAGCAGTACTTC.

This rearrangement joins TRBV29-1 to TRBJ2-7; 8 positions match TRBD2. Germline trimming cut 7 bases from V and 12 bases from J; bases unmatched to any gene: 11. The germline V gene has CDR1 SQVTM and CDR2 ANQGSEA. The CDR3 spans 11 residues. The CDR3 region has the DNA TGCAGCGGTGGCGAGCGGGAGTGGCTGTACTTC. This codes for CSGGEREWLYF.

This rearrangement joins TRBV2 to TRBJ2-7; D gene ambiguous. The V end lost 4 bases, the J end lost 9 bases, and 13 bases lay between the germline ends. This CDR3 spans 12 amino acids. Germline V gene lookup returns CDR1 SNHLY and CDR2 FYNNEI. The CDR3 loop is CASSARTWGQYF. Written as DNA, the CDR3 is TGTGCCAGCAGTGCCCGAACGTGGGGGCAGTACTTC.

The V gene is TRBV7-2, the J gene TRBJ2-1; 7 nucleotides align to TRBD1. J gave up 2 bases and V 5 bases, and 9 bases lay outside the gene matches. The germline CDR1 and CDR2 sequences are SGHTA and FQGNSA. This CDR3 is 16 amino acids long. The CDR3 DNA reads TGTGCCAGCAGCGCCGGGCCCGGGACAGCCTACAATGAGCAGTTCTTC. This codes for CASSAGPGTAYNEQFF.

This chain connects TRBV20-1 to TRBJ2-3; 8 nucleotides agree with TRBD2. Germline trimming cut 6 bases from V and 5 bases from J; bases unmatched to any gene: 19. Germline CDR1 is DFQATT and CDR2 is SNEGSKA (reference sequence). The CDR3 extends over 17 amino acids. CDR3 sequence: CSATRPPAGVVEDTQYF. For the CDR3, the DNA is TGCAGTGCCACACGGCCACCAGCGGGAGTGGTGGAAGATACGCAGTATTTT.

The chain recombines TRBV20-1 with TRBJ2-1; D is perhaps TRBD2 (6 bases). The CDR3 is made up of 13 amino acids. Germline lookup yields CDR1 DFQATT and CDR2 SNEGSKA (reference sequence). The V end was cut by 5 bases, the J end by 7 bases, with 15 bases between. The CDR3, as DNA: TGCAGTGCTGACCCCGGCGGGGAAAATGAGCAGTTCTTC. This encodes CSADPGGENEQFF.

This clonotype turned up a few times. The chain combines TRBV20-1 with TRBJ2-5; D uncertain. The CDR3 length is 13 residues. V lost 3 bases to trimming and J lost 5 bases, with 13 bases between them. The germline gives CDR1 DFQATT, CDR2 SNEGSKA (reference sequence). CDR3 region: CSARAPVVETQYF. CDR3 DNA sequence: TGCAGTGCTAGGGCCCCGGTGGTGGAGACCCAGTACTTC.

In DNA form, the CDR3 reads TGTGCCAGCAGCGTTACTAGCGGGAGGGGCATTGAGCAGTTCTTC. Translation gives CASSVTSGRGIEQFF. This chain uses TRBV7-3 with TRBJ2-1; 13 bases match TRBD2. J was trimmed by 9 bases and V by 5 bases; bases with no gene match: 7. Germline V CDR1 and CDR2: SGHTA, FQGTGA. The CDR3 is 15 amino acids.

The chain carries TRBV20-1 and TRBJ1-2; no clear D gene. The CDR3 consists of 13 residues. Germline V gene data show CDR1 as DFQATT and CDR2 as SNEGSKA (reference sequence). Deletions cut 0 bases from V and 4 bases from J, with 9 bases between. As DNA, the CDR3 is TGCAGTGCTAGAGACGGCCGTGGCTATGGCTACACCTTC. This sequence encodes CSARDGRGYGYTF.

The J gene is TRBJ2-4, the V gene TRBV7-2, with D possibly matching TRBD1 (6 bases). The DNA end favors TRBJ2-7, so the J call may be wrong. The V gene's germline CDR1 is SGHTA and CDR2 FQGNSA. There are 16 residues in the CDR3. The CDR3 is CASSHIPLTGTHEQYF. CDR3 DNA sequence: TGTGCCAGCAGCCACATCCCCCTTACAGGGACCCACGAGCAGTACTTC.

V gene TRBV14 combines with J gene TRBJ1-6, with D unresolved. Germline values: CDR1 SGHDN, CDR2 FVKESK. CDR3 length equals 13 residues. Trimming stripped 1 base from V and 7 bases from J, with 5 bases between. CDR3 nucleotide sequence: TGTGCCAGCAGCCAAGCCCGGAATTCACCCCTCCACTTT. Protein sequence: CASSQARNSPLHF.

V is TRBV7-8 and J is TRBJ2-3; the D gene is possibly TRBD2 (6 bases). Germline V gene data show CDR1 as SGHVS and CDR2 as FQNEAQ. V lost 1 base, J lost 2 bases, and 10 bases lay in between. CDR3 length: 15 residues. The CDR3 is CASSLEWGVTDTQYF. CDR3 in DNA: TGTGCCAGCAGCTTAGAGTGGGGGGTCACAGATACGCAGTATTTT.

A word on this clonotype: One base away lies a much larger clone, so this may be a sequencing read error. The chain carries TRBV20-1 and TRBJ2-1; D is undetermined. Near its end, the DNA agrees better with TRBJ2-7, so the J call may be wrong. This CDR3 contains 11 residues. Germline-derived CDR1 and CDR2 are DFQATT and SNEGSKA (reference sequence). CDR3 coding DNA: TGCAGTGCTCGCCCCAGCTACGAGCAGTACTTC. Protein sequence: CSARPSYEQYF.

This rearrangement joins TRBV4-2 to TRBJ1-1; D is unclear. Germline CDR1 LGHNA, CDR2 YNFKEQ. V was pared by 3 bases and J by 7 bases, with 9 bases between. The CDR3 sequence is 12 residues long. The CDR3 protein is CASSHIDREAFF. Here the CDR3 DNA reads TGTGCCAGCAGCCACATAGACCGTGAAGCTTTCTTT.

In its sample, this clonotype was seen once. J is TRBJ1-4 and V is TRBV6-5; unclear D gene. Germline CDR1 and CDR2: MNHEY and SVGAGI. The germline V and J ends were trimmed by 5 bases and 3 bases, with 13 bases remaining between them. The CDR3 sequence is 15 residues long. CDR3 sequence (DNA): TGTGCCAGCAGTCAAAAGGGATATCCTAATGAAAAACTGTTTTTT. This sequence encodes CASSQKGYPNEKLFF.

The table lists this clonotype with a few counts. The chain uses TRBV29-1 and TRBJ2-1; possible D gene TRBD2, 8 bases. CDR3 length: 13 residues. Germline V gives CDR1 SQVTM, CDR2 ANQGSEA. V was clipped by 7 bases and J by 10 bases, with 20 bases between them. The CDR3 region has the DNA TGCAGCGCCAATAGACAGGGCGGGAGGGAGCAGTTCTTC. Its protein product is CSANRQGGREQFF.

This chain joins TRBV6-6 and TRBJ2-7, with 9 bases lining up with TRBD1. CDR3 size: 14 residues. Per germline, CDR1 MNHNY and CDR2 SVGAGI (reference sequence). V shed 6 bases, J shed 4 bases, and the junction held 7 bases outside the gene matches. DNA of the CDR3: TGTGCCAGCAGAGTGGGACAGGGTTTTTACGAGCAGTACTTC. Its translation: CASRVGQGFYEQYF.

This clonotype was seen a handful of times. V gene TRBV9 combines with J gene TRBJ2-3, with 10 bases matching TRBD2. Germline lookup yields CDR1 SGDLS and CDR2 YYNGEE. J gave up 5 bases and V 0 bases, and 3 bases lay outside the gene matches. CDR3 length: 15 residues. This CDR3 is CASSVGTSGIDTQYF. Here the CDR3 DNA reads TGTGCCAGCAGCGTAGGGACTAGCGGTATAGATACGCAGTATTTT.

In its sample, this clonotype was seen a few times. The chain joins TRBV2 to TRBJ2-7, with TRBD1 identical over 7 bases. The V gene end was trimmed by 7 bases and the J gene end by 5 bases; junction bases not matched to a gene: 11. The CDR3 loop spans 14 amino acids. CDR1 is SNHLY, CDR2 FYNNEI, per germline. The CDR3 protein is CASKSRGLLDEQYF. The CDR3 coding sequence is TGTGCCAGCAAATCCAGGGGGTTGTTAGACGAGCAGTACTTC.

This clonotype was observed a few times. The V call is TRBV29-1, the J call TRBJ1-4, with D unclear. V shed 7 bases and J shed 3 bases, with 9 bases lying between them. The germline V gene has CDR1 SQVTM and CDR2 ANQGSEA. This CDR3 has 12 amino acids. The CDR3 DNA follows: TGCAGCGGTGCGGGTCCTAATGAAAAACTGTTTTTT. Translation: CSGAGPNEKLFF.

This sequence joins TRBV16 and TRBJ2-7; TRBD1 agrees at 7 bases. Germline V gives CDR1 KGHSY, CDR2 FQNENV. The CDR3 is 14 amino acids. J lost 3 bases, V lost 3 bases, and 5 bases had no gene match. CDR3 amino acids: CASSQRDSLYEQYF. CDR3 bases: TGTGCCAGCAGCCAGAGGGACAGCCTCTACGAGCAGTACTTC.

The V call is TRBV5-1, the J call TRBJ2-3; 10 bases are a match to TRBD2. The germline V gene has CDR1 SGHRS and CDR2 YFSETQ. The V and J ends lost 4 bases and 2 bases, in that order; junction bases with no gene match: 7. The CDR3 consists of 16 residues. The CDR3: CASSLGLAKFTDTQYF. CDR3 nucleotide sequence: TGCGCCAGCAGCCTGGGACTAGCGAAATTCACAGATACGCAGTATTTT.

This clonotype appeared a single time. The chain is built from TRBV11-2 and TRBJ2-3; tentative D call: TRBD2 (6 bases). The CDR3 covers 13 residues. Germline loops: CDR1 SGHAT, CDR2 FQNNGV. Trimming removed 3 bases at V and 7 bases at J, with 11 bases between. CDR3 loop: CASSFWGGNTQYF. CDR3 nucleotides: TGTGCCAGCAGCTTTTGGGGAGGAAATACGCAGTATTTT.

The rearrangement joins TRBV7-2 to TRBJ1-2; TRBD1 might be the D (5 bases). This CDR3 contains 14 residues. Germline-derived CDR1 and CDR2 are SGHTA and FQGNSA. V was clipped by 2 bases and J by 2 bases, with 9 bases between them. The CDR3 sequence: CASSLSGDNYGYTF. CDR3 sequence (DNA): TGTGCCAGCAGCTTATCGGGGGACAACTATGGCTACACCTTC.

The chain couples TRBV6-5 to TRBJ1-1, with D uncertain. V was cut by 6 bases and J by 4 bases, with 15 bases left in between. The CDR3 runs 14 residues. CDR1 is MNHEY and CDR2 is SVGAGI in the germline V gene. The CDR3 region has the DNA TGTGCCAGCAGCCAAGGAGATGTCAGCACTGAAGCTTTCTTT. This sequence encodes CASSQGDVSTEAFF.

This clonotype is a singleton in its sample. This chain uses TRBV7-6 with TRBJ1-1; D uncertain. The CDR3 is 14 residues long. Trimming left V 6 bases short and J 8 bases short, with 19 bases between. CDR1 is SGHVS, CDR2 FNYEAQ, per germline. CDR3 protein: CASSPTGEHSEAFF. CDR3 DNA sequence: TGTGCCAGCAGTCCCACCGGGGAGCATTCCGAAGCTTTCTTT.